The 21 T cell receptor beta chains given below trace back to one sample, sequenced in a study of cytomegalovirus exposure and HLA in healthy donors. In the PCR, 60 Vbeta and 13 Jbeta primers were used. The protocol was immunoSEQ multiplex PCR, while the TCRdb copy is restricted to in-frame clones and leaves out a portion. This sample has about 120,000 clones; 9.5% occur once, and the top ten carry roughly 3.1%. Sequences were obtained from PBMCs. These TCRs come from a man aged 25 to 45 in good health and CMV-seronegative.

V is TRBV6-5 and J is TRBJ1-5; weak D call: TRBD1 (6 bases). The CDR3 runs to 15 residues. Germline values: CDR1 MNHEY, CDR2 SVGAGI. V was cut by 6 bases and J by 7 bases, with 19 bases left in between. CDR3 region: CASRPQGFEAQPQHF. The CDR3 nucleotides are TGTGCCAGCAGGCCACAGGGTTTCGAGGCGCAGCCCCAGCATTTT.

The V gene is TRBV4-2, the J gene TRBJ2-1; 12 bases are shared with TRBD2. The CDR3 is 18 amino acids. The trim removed 2 bases at V and 4 bases at J, leaving 9 bases unmatched. Germline assignment: CDR1 LGHNA and CDR2 YNFKEQ. The CDR3 region has the DNA TGTGCCAGCAGCCAAATAGGGACTAGCGGGTATCTATACAATGAGCAGTTCTTC. This codes for CASSQIGTSGYLYNEQFF.

The sample holds a few counts of this clone. V and J are TRBV10-3 and TRBJ2-7, with TRBD1 identical over 10 bases. This CDR3 contains 12 residues. Germline values: CDR1 ENHRY, CDR2 SYGVKD. Unmatched junction bases numbered 6, after V lost 11 bases and J lost 5 bases. The CDR3, as DNA: TGTGCCCTCCGGGACAGGGGCCACGAGCAGTACTTC. Translated: CALRDRGHEQYF.

A few counts support this clone. This chain joins TRBV7-9 and TRBJ2-1; D remains ambiguous. V was pared by 5 bases and J by 10 bases, with 12 bases between. The length of the CDR3 is 12 residues. Per germline, CDR1 SEHNR and CDR2 FQNEAQ (reference sequence). CDR3 loop: CASSLSLGEQFF. The CDR3 nucleotides read TGTGCCAGCAGCCTTAGCCTCGGGGAGCAGTTCTTC.

This clone came up a few times. Here the CDR3 reads CASSHDTTKRGSPLHF. CDR3 nucleotide sequence: TGTGCCAGCAGCCACGACACAACAAAACGGGGTTCACCCCTCCACTTT. The genes are TRBV5-4 and TRBJ1-6; D is undetermined. The length of the CDR3 is 16 residues. Trimming shortened V by 4 bases and J by 9 bases, and 20 bases separated the two germline ends. Germline CDR1 SGHNT, CDR2 YYREEE (reference sequence).

The genes are TRBV27 and TRBJ1-4; 7 nucleotides align to TRBD1. This CDR3 spans 15 amino acids. Germline CDR1 reads MNHEY; CDR2 reads SMNVEV (reference sequence). Losses at the gene ends were 7 bases for V and 2 bases for J; bases not matched to a gene: 7. CDR3 DNA: TGTGCCAGCAACTCGAGGGGGCAGACTAATGAAAAACTGTTTTTT. It encodes CASNSRGQTNEKLFF.

This clone was picked up a small number of times. A junction end diverges from the germline sequence, so it may reflect a read error. The chain carries TRBV9 and TRBJ2-1; 10 nucleotides match TRBD2. The CDR3 spans 16 residues. The V gene's germline CDR1 is SGDLS and CDR2 YYNGEE. This CDR3 is CVSSVEGTSAENEQFF. CDR3 coding DNA: TGTGTCAGCAGCGTAGAGGGGACTAGCGCTGAAAATGAGCAGTTCTTC.

This clone turned up a few times. The same CDR3 also results from other DNA sequences found in this sample. The chain is built from TRBV12-5 and TRBJ2-7, with TRBD1 as a possible D gene (6 bases). Trimming stripped 0 bases from V and 6 bases from J, with 9 bases between. Looked up from germline, CDR1 is LGHNT and CDR2 is FRNRAP. The CDR3 covers 13 residues. DNA for the CDR3: TGTGCTAGTGGTTTGGTACAGGGTTCCGAGCAGTACTTC. Its protein product is CASGLVQGSEQYF.

This sequence joins TRBV6-5 and TRBJ2-7; 7 bases match TRBD1. This CDR3 contains 14 residues. Germline V gives CDR1 MNHEY, CDR2 SVGAGI. After removal of 7 bases from V and 0 bases from J, the junction contained 6 bases not matched to a gene. Here the CDR3 DNA reads TGTGCCAGCAATAACCGGGACAGCTCCTACGAGCAGTACTTC. As protein: CASNNRDSSYEQYF.

This clone was observed a few times. This CDR3 fails to terminate in the conserved phenylalanine or tryptophan, so it likely reflects a read error. The rearrangement uses TRBV5-1 and TRBJ2-3; 8 bases map to TRBD2. Per germline, CDR1 SGHRS and CDR2 YFSETQ. The CDR3 loop spans 15 amino acids. V was clipped by 4 bases and J by 2 bases; unmatched bases: 6. CDR3 sequence: CASSLPGGDTDTQYV. The CDR3 bases are TGCGCCAGCAGCCTCCCGGGGGGGGACACAGATACGCAGTATGTT.

This chain links TRBV5-6 with TRBJ1-2; a weak D match, TRBD1 (6 bases). Deletions cut 0 bases from V and 4 bases from J, with 10 bases between. Germline-derived CDR1 and CDR2 are SGHDT and YYEEEE. CDR3 length equals 14 residues. The CDR3 loop reads CASSLGTAFYGYTF. In DNA form, the CDR3 reads TGTGCCAGCAGCTTGGGGACAGCTTTCTATGGCTACACCTTC.

This chain links TRBV5-1 with TRBJ2-3, with TRBD1 identical over 7 bases. V shed 5 bases, J shed 2 bases, and the junction held 8 bases outside the gene matches. Germline CDR1 and CDR2: SGHRS and YFSETQ. CDR3 length equals 15 residues. The CDR3 nucleotides read TGCGCCAGCAGTCCCCAGGGGGTGGTCACAGATACGCAGTATTTT. As protein: CASSPQGVVTDTQYF.

This clone has more than one count but fewer than ten. The chain couples TRBV15 to TRBJ2-3; 13 bases fit TRBD2. The V gene's germline CDR1 is LNHNV and CDR2 YYDKDF (reference sequence). The CDR3 extends over 16 amino acids. With 1 base clipped from V and 6 bases from J, the junction kept 4 bases outside the gene matches. In DNA form, the CDR3 reads TGTGCCACCAGCAGAGGACTAGCGGGGGGTGGTGATACGCAGTATTTT. This encodes CATSRGLAGGGDTQYF. The variable domain in full, with the rest retrieved from reference TRBV15 and TRBJ2-3, is DAMVIQNPRYQVTQFGKPVTLSCSQTLNHNVMYWYQQKSSQAPKLLFHYYDKDFNNEADTPDNFQSRRPNTSFCFLDIRSPGLGDTAMYLCATSRGLAGGGDTQYFGPGTRLTVL.

This clone was seen more than once but under ten times. The CDR3 loop reads CASSWAGTITYEQYF. The CDR3 DNA follows: TGCGCCAGCAGCTGGGCCGGGACAATCACCTACGAGCAGTACTTC. The V gene is TRBV5-1, the J gene TRBJ2-7; D is perhaps TRBD1 (6 bases). V gave up 3 bases and J gave up 2 bases, with 15 bases separating them. CDR1 and CDR2 (germline): SGHRS, YFSETQ. This CDR3 is 15 amino acids long.

This clone was found a few times. DNA of the CDR3: TGTGCCAGCAGTTCTGGCGGTTCCTACGAGCAGTACTTC. Translated: CASSSGGSYEQYF. The rearrangement joins TRBV27 to TRBJ2-7, with D unresolved. CDR3 length equals 13 residues. Deletions cut 4 bases from V and 1 base from J, with 8 bases between. Germline CDR1 is MNHEY and CDR2 is SMNVEV (reference sequence).

The V and J genes are TRBV12-5 and TRBJ2-7; 9 bases agree with TRBD2. This CDR3 has 15 amino acids. Germline loops: CDR1 LGHNT, CDR2 FRNRAP. The V gene end was trimmed by 1 base and the J gene end by 3 bases; junction bases not matched to a gene: 4. The DNA for the CDR3 is TGTGCTAGTGGTTTGGGACTAGCGGATCTCTACGAGCAGTACTTC. Translation gives CASGLGLADLYEQYF.

This clone was seen a handful of times. The V gene is TRBV30, the J gene TRBJ2-2, with a possible D match to TRBD2 (6 bases). Per germline, CDR1 GTSNPN and CDR2 SVGIG (reference sequence). The CDR3 runs to 14 residues. The V and J ends lost 6 bases and 6 bases respectively, with 17 bases between them. The CDR3 spells CACPRAPGAGELFF. For the CDR3, the DNA is TGTGCCTGCCCTAGGGCTCCGGGGGCCGGGGAGCTGTTTTTT.

The chain employs TRBV7-2 and TRBJ2-1, with 7 bases aligning to TRBD2. The V gene end was trimmed by 2 bases and the J gene end by 0 bases; junction bases not matched to a gene: 4. CDR3 length equals 16 residues. Per germline, CDR1 SGHTA and CDR2 FQGNSA. The CDR3, as DNA: TGTGCCAGCAGCTTATCTGGCGGGAGCTCCTACAATGAGCAGTTCTTC. It specifies CASSLSGGSSYNEQFF.

The chain carries TRBV6-4 and TRBJ2-3; 7 bases agree with TRBD1. The CDR3 totals 14 residues. J was trimmed by 4 bases and V by 2 bases; bases with no gene match: 3. The germline V gene has CDR1 MRHNA and CDR2 SNTAGT. CDR3 loop: CASSDRDRSDTQYF. Written as DNA, the CDR3 is TGTGCCAGCAGTGACCGGGACAGATCAGATACGCAGTATTTT.

The rearrangement links TRBV7-3 to TRBJ2-3, with D tentatively TRBD1 (6 bases). The germline V and J ends were trimmed by 2 bases and 2 bases, with 14 bases remaining between them. From germline, CDR1 is SGHTA and CDR2 FQGTGA. The CDR3 length is 16 residues. The CDR3 loop reads CASSLGGSPNTDTQYF. The CDR3 bases are TGTGCCAGCAGCTTAGGGGGCTCCCCAAACACAGATACGCAGTATTTT.

This clone was observed a single time. The chain recombines TRBV6-1 with TRBJ1-3, with 8 bases aligning to TRBD1. This CDR3 has 15 residues. V shed 7 bases, J shed 0 bases, and the junction held 5 bases outside the gene matches. The germline V gene encodes CDR1 MNHNS and CDR2 SASEGT. The CDR3 is CASTQGASSGNTIYF. In nucleotides, the CDR3 is TGTGCCAGCACGCAGGGGGCCTCCTCTGGAAACACCATATATTTT.